Listed below are T cell receptor beta chains from one sample, sequenced in a study of T cells in Graves' hyperthyroidism and ophthalmopathy. TCRdb called the multiplex PCR reads again in MiXCR, with one record for every CDR3 protein. Of over 500,000 distinct CDR3 sequences listed, 46% are singletons. Sequences were obtained from peripheral blood or thyroid tissue (not recorded which). These receptors all come from an adult woman with Graves' disease, either hyperthyroidism or ophthalmopathy (not recorded which). Both conserved end residues are part of each CDR3. The D gene is left open where the match is weak. Size tells how often a clone was seen (once, few, many) or the class of an expanded clone, and some rows leave it out.

>-|TRBV7-2|-|TRBJ1-5
TGTGCCAGCAGCTTAAAGGGCAGCGGTGATCAGCCCCAGCATTTT
CASSLKGSGDQPQHF
>TRBD1|TRBV15|few|TRBJ1-2
TGTGCCACCAGCAGCAGGACAGGGGCGCTGGGGAGTGGCTACACCTTC
CATSSRTGALGSGYTF
>-|TRBV29-1|-|TRBJ1-4
TGCAGCGTTGGACATCGGAGGGATGAAAAACTGTTTTTT
CSVGHRRDEKLFF
>TRBD1|TRBV7-2|once|TRBJ1-2
TGTGCCAGCAGCTTAGCTGGACAGGTGGGCCCCTATGGCTACACCTTC
CASSLAGQVGPYGYTF
>TRBD2|TRBV12-3/TRBV12-4|-|TRBJ2-6
TGTGCCAGCAGCTTTCTGATGGGGGGGACCTCTGGGGCCAACGTCCTGACTTTC
CASSFLMGGTSGANVLTF
>TRBD1|TRBV10-3|-|TRBJ1-5
TGTGCCATCAGTGACTTGGACAGGGAGTTCAATCAGCCCCAGCATTTT
CAISDLDREFNQPQHF
>TRBD2|TRBV20-1|-|TRBJ2-5
TGCAGTGCTAGACCGGCGGGAGCCCAAGGGACCCAGTACTTC
CSARPAGAQGTQYF
>-|TRBV10-3|-|TRBJ2-6
TGTGCCATCAGTGACCCCACACAGGGTCACTCTGGGGCCAACGTCCTGACTTTC
CAISDPTQGHSGANVLTF
>-|TRBV9|many|TRBJ2-2
TGTGCCAGCAGCGTAGGACAACCGAACACCGGGGAGCTGTTTTTT
CASSVGQPNTGELFF
>TRBD2|TRBV19|many|TRBJ2-2
TGTGCCAGTAGTATGCTAGCGGTTAACACCGGGGAGCTGTTTTTT
CASSMLAVNTGELFF
>-|TRBV2|many|TRBJ2-7
TGTGCCAGCAGTGGAACTAGCTGGGAGCAGTACTTC
CASSGTSWEQYF
>-|TRBV2|-|TRBJ2-7
TGTGCCAGCACGGTAGAGTCCTACGAGCAGTACTTC
CASTVESYEQYF
>TRBD1|TRBV12-3/TRBV12-4|many|TRBJ1-5
TGTGCCAGCAGTCTCCAGGGGGTTCGGCATTTT
CASSLQGVRHF
>TRBD1|TRBV7-9|-|TRBJ1-5
TGTGCCAGCACCCTCGGGGGACAGGGGAATCAGCCCCAGCATTTT
CASTLGGQGNQPQHF
>-|TRBV20-1|-|TRBJ2-3
TGCAGTGCTAGGGACGGGAGACCAGATACGCAGTATTTT
CSARDGRPDTQYF
>-|TRBV5-5|few|TRBJ1-1
TGTGCCAGCAGCTTCTCAGACTTTAGGGGCACTGAAGCTTTCTTT
CASSFSDFRGTEAFF
>TRBD1|TRBV15|many|TRBJ2-7
TGTGCCACCAGCACCCGGGACAGCCCAGGGGAGCAGTACTTC
CATSTRDSPGEQYF
>TRBD2|TRBV7-2|-|TRBJ2-5
TGTGCTAGAGGGAGGACTAGTCAGTCTTTAGAGACCCAGTACTTC
CARGRTSQSLETQYF
>-|TRBV14|few|TRBJ1-5
TGTGCCAGCAGCCAAACCAGGGGACAGCCCCAGCATTTT
CASSQTRGQPQHF
>TRBD1|TRBV7-2|few|TRBJ1-6
TGTGCCACTGCGACAGGGGCGAATTCACCCCTCCACTTT
CATATGANSPLHF
>TRBD1|TRBV20-1|many|TRBJ1-2
TGCAGTGCGCACAATAGACAGGGGAGGTATGGCTACACCTTC
CSAHNRQGRYGYTF
>-|TRBV19|many|TRBJ1-4
TGTGCCAGTAGTGCCAACTCTAATGCTAATGAAAAACTGTTTTTT
CASSANSNANEKLFF
>-|TRBV10-3|few|TRBJ1-4
TGTGCCATCAGTGAGTCTCGGGGGTGGCAGAAACTGTTTTTT
CAISESRGWQKLFF
>TRBD1|TRBV10-3|-|TRBJ1-4
TGTGCCAGCAGTGGCCCGGGACAGGGGTCTAATGAAAAACTGTTTTTT
CASSGPGQGSNEKLFF
>TRBD2|TRBV7-3|-|TRBJ2-5
TGTGCCAGCAGCACCGGACTAGCGGAGCAGGAGACCCAGTACTTC
CASSTGLAEQETQYF
>-|TRBV2|-|TRBJ2-5
TGTGCCAGCAGTGAATGGGCAGCCCAGGGACAAGAGACCCAGTACTTC
CASSEWAAQGQETQYF
>TRBD1|TRBV7-2|many|TRBJ2-7
TGTGCCAGCAGGGAAACAGGGGGCCCTTCCTACGAGCAGTACTTC
CASRETGGPSYEQYF
>-|TRBV7-2|-|TRBJ2-7
TGTGCCAGCAGTTTGGGGCCCGATCGAACCTACGAGCAGTACTTC
CASSLGPDRTYEQYF
>-|TRBV10-3|-|TRBJ2-2
TGTGCCATCCGACCGGTGGGCACCGGGGAGCTGTTTTTT
CAIRPVGTGELFF
>-|TRBV7-8|once|TRBJ2-7
TGTGCCAGCTTGGACCTAAACCGGGACCCCTTTCGGGAGCAGTACTTC
CASLDLNRDPFREQYF
>-|TRBV28|many|TRBJ2-5
TGTGCCAGCAGCCCCCTTAATTCGGGAGAGACCCAGTACTTC
CASSPLNSGETQYF
>-|TRBV29-1|few|TRBJ1-1
TGCAGCGTTGCCCCTGGGAGGGGAGCTTTCTTT
CSVAPGRGAFF
>-|TRBV20-1|-|TRBJ1-1
TGCAGTGGGAGGGGCAGCCAAGCTTTCTTT
CSGRGSQAFF
>TRBD1|TRBV7-2|-|TRBJ1-5
TGTGCCAGCAGCTTAGTGGGGCAGGGGGGCAATCAGCCCCAGCATTTT
CASSLVGQGGNQPQHF
>-|TRBV7-2|few|TRBJ2-6
TGTGCCAGCAGCTCCCGGGCAGGGTGGGCCGGGGCCAACGTCCTGACTTTC
CASSSRAGWAGANVLTF
>-|TRBV4-3|many|TRBJ1-2
TGCGCCAGCAGCCAAGATAACTGGAAAAGCTACACCTTC
CASSQDNWKSYTF
>TRBD1|TRBV19|-|TRBJ1-5
TGTGCTAGACCCCCGGGACAGCTGGGATCGCCCCAGCATTTT
CARPPGQLGSPQHF
>-|TRBV4-1|-|TRBJ1-5
TGCGCCAGCAGCCTACGTTCCGGAAATCAGCCCCAGCATTTT
CASSLRSGNQPQHF
>TRBD1|TRBV9|-|TRBJ2-7
TGTGCCAGCAGCCCCCGAGACAGGGGGATCTACGAGCAGTACTTC
CASSPRDRGIYEQYF
>TRBD2|TRBV29-1|-|TRBJ2-7
TGCAGCTTAACCGGGACTACCTACGAGCAGTACTTC
CSLTGTTYEQYF
>-|TRBV24-1|many|TRBJ1-2
TGTGCCACCAGTGATTTGTCCCAGGGGATATATAGCTACACCTTC
CATSDLSQGIYSYTF
>-|TRBV9|once|TRBJ2-5
TGTGCCATCAGTGACCTCGACAGGCCAGAGACCCAGTACTTC
CAISDLDRPETQYF
>-|TRBV6-2/TRBV6-3|many|TRBJ1-2
TGTGCCAGCAGCTTACAGGGAGGCGGGAACTATGGCTACACCTTC
CASSLQGGGNYGYTF
>-|TRBV6-6|once|TRBJ2-7
TGTGCCAGCAGAACAACCGGGACTTACTACGAGCAGTACTTC
CASRTTGTYYEQYF
>-|TRBV10-3|-|TRBJ1-1
TGTGCCACCAGCCCGAGAGGGACTGAAGCTTTCTTT
CATSPRGTEAFF
>-|TRBV7-9|once|TRBJ1-2
TGTGCCAGCAGCAGACCGGGATTGAACTATGGCTACACCTTC
CASSRPGLNYGYTF
>-|TRBV10-3|once|TRBJ1-2
TGTGCCATCACGGCGGATACGAACTTTGGCTACACCTTC
CAITADTNFGYTF
>-|TRBV7-2|-|TRBJ2-5
TGTGCCAGCAGCTCCGGGCAGGGCGTAGTGACCCAGTACTTC
CASSSGQGVVTQYF
>-|TRBV5-6|many|TRBJ2-5
TGTGCCAGCAAGGGGATAATGGTAGCAGAACAAGAGACCCAGTACTTC
CASKGIMVAEQETQYF
>TRBD2|TRBV29-1|few|TRBJ2-5
TGCAGCGTCGAGTGGGACCGGGGACTAGCGGGAGGGCCCCTCCTCCAGACCCAGTACTTC
CSVEWDRGLAGGPLLQTQYF
>-|TRBV29-1|-|TRBJ2-2
TGCAGCATTGTGGGGCGGTGGGGGGCGCACACCGGGGAGCTGTTTTTT
CSIVGRWGAHTGELFF
>-|TRBV7-6|-|TRBJ2-2
TGTGCCAGCAGCTTGATAACCGGGGTTACCGGGGAGCTGTTTTTT
CASSLITGVTGELFF
>-|TRBV25-1|many|TRBJ2-7
TGTGCCAGCAGTGAAAGGCAGGGGAGACCCTACGAGCAGTACTTC
CASSERQGRPYEQYF
>TRBD1|TRBV13|many|TRBJ1-2
TGTGCCAGCAGCCTCTCCACAGGGGGCTATGGCTACACCTTC
CASSLSTGGYGYTF
>-|TRBV10-3|few|TRBJ1-2
TGTGCCATCAGTGCGCAGGGGAGACCAACGAGCTCCTATGGCTACACCTTC
CAISAQGRPTSSYGYTF
>-|TRBV29-1|-|TRBJ1-2
TGCAGCGTTCTCTGGCCACGGCCGGGCTATGGCTACACCTTC
CSVLWPRPGYGYTF
>TRBD1|TRBV30|few|TRBJ2-7
TGTGCCTGGAAAACAGGGGTCAGGAACGAGCAGTACTTC
CAWKTGVRNEQYF
>-|TRBV24-1|-|TRBJ1-5
TGTGCCACCAGTGAAGACAGCAGCAATCAGCCCCAGCATTTT
CATSEDSSNQPQHF
>-|TRBV5-1|-|TRBJ1-1
TGCGCCAGCAGCTGGAAAGTGGACACTGAAGCTTTCTTT
CASSWKVDTEAFF
>-|TRBV5-5|once|TRBJ2-2
TGTGCCAGCAGCTTGGTCCCGAGTGGCGGGGAGCTGTTTTTT
CASSLVPSGGELFF